These 22 T cell receptor beta chains originate from one sample sequenced in a study of neurological immune-mediated disorders. One entry per CDR3 protein, called by TCRdb with MiXCR from the 5' RACE reads. The table includes some 27,000 distinct CDR3 sequences, under 25% detected once. Material for sequencing was CD4+ T cells from blood. These receptors were collected from a man in his fifties or sixties with HTLV-1-associated myelopathy (HAM/TSP).

This clonotype was counted many times. CDR3 coding DNA: TGTGCCAGCTCACCATCCGATACCGACCAAGAGACCCAGTACTTC. Translated: CASSPSDTDQETQYF. The chain carries TRBV18 and TRBJ2-5; D is undetermined. The CDR3 length is 15 residues. From germline, CDR1 is KGHSH and CDR2 LQKENI. V lost 2 bases to trimming and J lost 0 bases, with 10 bases between them.

This clonotype showed up many times. V and J are TRBV5-1 and TRBJ2-5; unclear D gene. Germline V CDR1 and CDR2: SGHRS, YFSETQ. There are 15 residues in the CDR3. V shed 4 bases and J shed 5 bases, with 18 bases lying between them. In DNA form, the CDR3 reads TGCGCCAGCAGCCCGGATAGGGTTGGGTTTGAGACCCAGTACTTC. Translating gives CASSPDRVGFETQYF. The full variable domain, its missing parts supplied by reference TRBV5-1 and TRBJ2-5, is KAGVTQTPRYLIKTRGQQVTLSCSPISGHRSVSWYQQTPGQGLQFLFEYFSETQRNKGNFPGRFSGRQFSNSRSEMNVSTLELGDSALYLCASSPDRVGFETQYFGPGTRLLVL.

In the case of this clonotype: This may be a read error, as it is one base from a much larger clone. The chain is built from TRBV25-1 and TRBJ1-3; D uncertain. In germline, CDR1 is MGHDK, CDR2 SYGVNS. V dropped 3 bases and J dropped 4 bases, with 10 bases sitting between them. The CDR3 consists of 14 residues. The CDR3 bases are TGTGCCAGCAGTGACGGCAAGAGAGGAAACACCATATATTTT. Translation gives CASSDGKRGNTIYF.

Remarks on this clonotype: A much larger clone differs by one base, so this may be a read error. The chain recombines TRBV5-5 with TRBJ1-2, with D perhaps TRBD1 (5 bases). The V gene lost 2 bases and the J gene lost 5 bases, with 16 bases spanning the gap. CDR3 length: 15 amino acids. Germline CDR1 is SGHKS and CDR2 is YYEKEE (reference sequence). The CDR3, as DNA: TGTGCCAGCAGCTTAGAACATGGGGCGGGTTATGGCTACACCTTC. This sequence encodes CASSLEHGAGYGYTF.

At least ten counts were recorded for this clonotype. This chain links TRBV5-1 with TRBJ2-2; D possibly uses TRBD1 or TRBD2 (5 bases each). The CDR3 extends over 15 amino acids. The germline CDR1 and CDR2 sequences are SGHRS and YFSETQ. V dropped 6 bases and J dropped 0 bases, with 12 bases sitting between them. CDR3 residues: CASKRGDANTGELFF. The CDR3 DNA sequence: TGCGCCAGCAAAAGGGGAGACGCGAACACCGGGGAGCTGTTTTTT.

This clonotype was seen only once. The V and J genes are TRBV5-1 and TRBJ2-2; 7 bases fit TRBD1. The CDR3 length is 15 residues. The V segment lost 3 bases and the J segment 4 bases; nucleotides outside the gene matches: 6. Germline loops: CDR1 SGHRS, CDR2 YFSETQ. The CDR3 DNA reads as TGCGCCAGCAGCTCGACAGGGTTTCGCACCGGGGAGCTGTTTTTT. This codes for CASSSTGFRTGELFF. Supplemented by reference TRBV5-1 and TRBJ2-2, the full variable domain reads KAGVTQTPRYLIKTRGQQVTLSCSPISGHRSVSWYQQTPGQGLQFLFEYFSETQRNKGNFPGRFSGRQFSNSRSEMNVSTLELGDSALYLCASSSTGFRTGELFFGEGSRLTVL.

On this clonotype: A read error is possible here, since a much larger clone lies one base away. The rearrangement joins TRBV20-1 to TRBJ2-7; D gene ambiguous. The length of the CDR3 is 15 residues. Trimming removed 1 base at V and 4 bases at J, with 17 bases between. Germline CDR1 DFQATT, CDR2 SNEGSKA (reference sequence). In DNA form, the CDR3 reads TGCAGTGCTAGAGGTTCGACCTCAAACCCATACGAGCAGTACGTC. Translated: CSARGSTSNPYEQYV.

The rearrangement uses TRBV20-1 and TRBJ1-1; TRBD1 agrees at 7 bases. The length of the CDR3 is 12 residues. The V gene's germline CDR1 is DFQATT and CDR2 SNEGSKA (reference sequence). V was pared by 4 bases and J by 7 bases, with 6 bases of the junction left unmatched. CDR3 nucleotide sequence: TGCAGTGCTATTCCAGGGGGAAGTGAAGCTTTCTTT. As protein: CSAIPGGSEAFF.

Many counts were recorded for this clonotype. J is TRBJ2-3 and V is TRBV20-1; D gene uncertain. Germline CDR1 is DFQATT and CDR2 is SNEGSKA (reference sequence). Trimming took 3 bases from V and 5 from J, leaving 18 bases between them. There are 15 residues in the CDR3. CDR3 region: CSARDAAGGGDTQYF. CDR3 sequence (DNA): TGCAGTGCTAGGGACGCCGCCGGCGGTGGAGATACGCAGTATTTT.

This clonotype is medium-sized within its sample. This sequence joins TRBV6-1 and TRBJ1-5, with D uncertain. Germline V gives CDR1 MNHNS, CDR2 SASEGT. The CDR3 runs 13 residues. V gave up 6 bases and J gave up 1 base, with 7 bases separating them. The CDR3 DNA follows: TGTGCCAGCAGGGAGGGCAGCAATCAGCCCCAGCATTTT. As protein: CASREGSNQPQHF.

This chain connects TRBV20-1 to TRBJ2-7; 7 bases fit TRBD2. Germline-derived CDR1 and CDR2 are DFQATT and SNEGSKA (reference sequence). V dropped 0 bases and J dropped 2; count of bases not matched to a gene: 13. This CDR3 has 17 amino acids. In DNA form, the CDR3 reads TGCAGTGCTAGAGATCTAAGAACGAGCGGGACGACCTACGAGCAGTACTTC. Translation: CSARDLRTSGTTYEQYF.

This clonotype counts as medium-sized. The chain recombines TRBV7-9 with TRBJ1-5; tentative D call: TRBD1 (6 bases). Trimming took 5 bases from V and 7 from J, leaving 12 bases between them. The CDR3 is 13 residues long. Germline CDR1 SEHNR, CDR2 FQNEAQ (reference sequence). CDR3 region: CASSTGSGQPQHF. CDR3 nucleotide sequence: TGTGCCAGCAGCACAGGGAGCGGGCAGCCCCAGCATTTT.

This clonotype was counted many times. The chain carries TRBV20-1 and TRBJ1-6, with unresolved D. CDR1 is DFQATT and CDR2 is SNEGSKA in the germline V gene (reference sequence). V dropped 3 bases and J dropped 10 bases, with 19 bases sitting between them. The CDR3 spans 15 residues. The CDR3: CSASAPGPSYSPLHF. The CDR3 region has the DNA TGCAGTGCTAGCGCTCCAGGACCCTCCTACTCACCCCTCCACTTT.

This chain links TRBV20-1 with TRBJ2-1; TRBD2 agrees at 11 bases. Germline values: CDR1 DFQATT, CDR2 SNEGSKA (reference sequence). V shed 1 base, J shed 8 bases, and the junction held 4 bases outside the gene matches. The CDR3 is 14 amino acids. The CDR3 DNA sequence: TGCAGTGCTAGAGTAGCGGGGGGGGTGGATGAGCAGTTCTTC. It specifies CSARVAGGVDEQFF.

The sample holds many counts of this clonotype. The V call is TRBV20-1, the J call TRBJ1-5; the match to TRBD1 covers 11 bases. Trimming took 5 bases from V and 6 from J; bases not matched to a gene: 9. Germline V lookup: CDR1 DFQATT, CDR2 SNEGSKA (reference sequence). The CDR3 has 15 amino acids. CDR3 amino acids: CSAALGTGGIQPQHF. The DNA for the CDR3 is TGCAGTGCTGCCCTTGGGACAGGGGGTATTCAGCCCCAGCATTTT.

At least ten counts were recorded for this clonotype. The genes are TRBV9 and TRBJ1-5; 7 positions match TRBD1. The CDR3 covers 15 residues. Germline-derived CDR1 and CDR2 are SGDLS and YYNGEE. The ends lost 0 bases at V and 1 base at J; junction bases unmatched: 1. CDR3 bases: TGTGCCAGCAGCGTAGAGGGGGCCAGCAATCAGCCCCAGCATTTT. Translation gives CASSVEGASNQPQHF.

The chain links TRBV10-1 to TRBJ2-1; either TRBD1 or TRBD2 may fit D (5 bases each). The CDR3 has 13 amino acids. CDR1 is WNHNN, CDR2 SYGVQD, per germline (reference sequence). The V end lost 2 bases, the J end lost 10 bases, and 12 bases lay between the germline ends. CDR3 amino acids: CASSEEGNREQFF. The DNA for the CDR3 is TGCGCCAGCAGTGAGGAGGGGAACCGGGAGCAGTTCTTC.

The rearrangement uses TRBV25-1 and TRBJ1-2, with TRBD1 as a possible D gene (5 bases). The V gene lost 0 bases and the J gene lost 8 bases, with 22 bases spanning the gap. The germline V gene has CDR1 MGHDK and CDR2 SYGVNS. The CDR3 is made up of 17 amino acids. The CDR3 nucleotides are TGTGCCAGCAGTGAATACGAAATAGGATCAGGGTTATCGGGCTACACCTTC. Encoded protein: CASSEYEIGSGLSGYTF.

The rearrangement uses TRBV20-1 and TRBJ1-1, with 10 bases fitting TRBD1. The V gene's germline CDR1 is DFQATT and CDR2 SNEGSKA (reference sequence). Germline trimming cut 5 bases from V and 3 bases from J; bases unmatched to any gene: 15. The CDR3 runs 17 residues. The CDR3 is CSARSGDRGSWDTEAFF. The CDR3 DNA sequence: TGCAGTGCTCGGAGCGGGGACAGGGGATCCTGGGACACTGAAGCTTTCTTT.

This chain joins TRBV6-2 or TRBV6-3 and TRBJ2-1; 7 bases agree with TRBD1. CDR3 size: 14 residues. In germline, CDR1 is MNHEY, CDR2 SVGEGT. The V gene end was trimmed by 5 bases and the J gene end by 5 bases; junction bases not matched to a gene: 6. The CDR3 DNA reads TGTGCCAGCAGTACCGGAGACAGGGACAATGAGCAGTTCTTC. Its protein is CASSTGDRDNEQFF.

The sample holds many counts of this clonotype. The chain employs TRBV29-1 and TRBJ2-7; 9 bases fit TRBD1. The CDR3 has 14 amino acids. Germline-derived CDR1 and CDR2 are SQVTM and ANQGSEA. After removal of 4 bases from V and 5 bases from J, the junction contained 9 bases not matched to a gene. The CDR3 region has the DNA TGCAGCGTTGTGATGGGACAGGGAATCCACGAGCAGTACTTC. It encodes CSVVMGQGIHEQYF.

This clonotype appeared many times. The chain carries TRBV25-1 and TRBJ2-3, with D hard to call. Germline V CDR1 and CDR2: MGHDK, SYGVNS. The CDR3 spans 12 residues. V lost 3 bases to trimming and J lost 4 bases, with 5 bases between them. This CDR3 is CASSEIADTQYF. The CDR3 DNA sequence: TGTGCCAGCAGTGAGATTGCAGATACGCAGTATTTT.